Following are 8 T cell receptor beta chains from one sample sequenced in a study of blood T cell repertoires in COVID-19. This table comes from immunoSEQ multiplex PCR, and its TCRdb copy is limited to in-frame clones, with some not included. The sample holds 120,000 or so clones; 70% to 90% are singletons and the top ten take 1.5%. The sequenced sample was peripheral blood. Receptors originate from a human donor in a cohort sampled during active COVID-19.

V gene TRBV28 combines with J gene TRBJ2-2; D might be TRBD2 (7 bases). CDR1 MDHEN and CDR2 SYDVKM come from the germline V gene. V was clipped by 6 bases and J by 6 bases, with 17 bases between them. The CDR3 totals 15 residues. The CDR3 DNA reads as TGTGCCAGCAGGGGAGGGGGGAGAACAGCCGGGGAGCTGTTTTTT. It specifies CASRGGGRTAGELFF.

V usage is TRBV5-1 and J usage is TRBJ2-2; D might be TRBD2 (6 bases). Trimming took off 2 bases at V and 0 bases at J, with 14 bases between the two ends. This CDR3 region has 17 residues. CDR1 and CDR2 from the germline V gene are SGHRS and YFSETQ. CDR3 loop: CASSFVRGGTNTGELFF. CDR3 nucleotide sequence: TGCGCCAGCAGCTTCGTAAGGGGAGGTACGAACACCGGGGAGCTGTTTTTT.

This chain uses TRBV7-9 with TRBJ2-2; TRBD2 matches 16 bases. The CDR3 contains 18 residues. CDR1 and CDR2 (germline): SEHNR, FQNEAQ (reference sequence). J lost 3 bases, V lost 5 bases, and 6 bases had no gene match. DNA of the CDR3: TGTGCCAGCAGCCCCGGGACTAGCGGGGGGGCCCACACCGGGGAGCTGTTTTTT. Translating it yields CASSPGTSGGAHTGELFF.

V gene TRBV4-1 combines with J gene TRBJ2-7, with 8 bases fitting TRBD2. V dropped 4 bases and J dropped 3; count of bases not matched to a gene: 8. Germline V gene data show CDR1 as MGHRA and CDR2 as YSYEKL. The CDR3 length is 15 residues. The CDR3: CASSLQGLGDYEQYF. CDR3 sequence (DNA): TGCGCCAGCAGCCTTCAGGGACTAGGAGACTACGAGCAGTACTTC.

The V and J genes are TRBV30 and TRBJ2-1, with TRBD2 matching 8 bases. Germline V gene sequence: CDR1 GTSNPN, CDR2 SVGIG (reference sequence). The CDR3 contains 18 residues. V gave up 3 bases and J gave up 1 base; unmatched junction bases: 14. In nucleotides, the CDR3 is TGTGCCTGGAGCCCGACGGGGAGCGGGGGTAGTTCCTACAATGAGCAGTTCTTC. Translated, it gives CAWSPTGSGGSSYNEQFF.

This clone was detected only once. The gene calls are TRBV5-1 and TRBJ2-1; D is perhaps TRBD1 (6 bases). The CDR3 is 15 residues long. Germline lookup yields CDR1 SGHRS and CDR2 YFSETQ. With 4 bases removed from V and 0 bases from J, the gap between germline ends came to 11 bases. CDR3 sequence: CASSPTGFSYNEQFF. CDR3 bases: TGCGCCAGCAGCCCGACAGGTTTCTCCTACAATGAGCAGTTCTTC.

This clone was counted once. CDR3 nucleotide sequence: TGTGCCAGCAGTTCAAACAGCTACGAGCAGTACTTC. Translation gives CASSSNSYEQYF. V is TRBV12-3 or TRBV12-4 and J is TRBJ2-7; D call uncertain. The CDR3 length is 12 residues. V lost 4 bases and J lost 3, with 7 bases in between.

The chain uses TRBV13 and TRBJ2-5; 7 positions agree with TRBD1. Per the germline V gene, CDR1 is PRHDT and CDR2 is FYEKMQ (reference sequence). V lost 5 bases and J lost 1; bases outside the gene matches: 4. The CDR3 sequence is 14 residues long. CDR3 nucleotides: TGTGCCAGCAGCGCAAGACAGGGCCAAGAGACCCAGTACTTC. Amino acids: CASSARQGQETQYF. Full variable domain (outside the CDR3, taken from reference TRBV13 and TRBJ2-5): AAGVIQSPRHLIKEKRETATLKCYPIPRHDTVYWYQQGPGQDPQFLISFYEKMQSDKGSIPDRFSAQQFSDYHSELNMSSLELGDSALYFCASSARQGQETQYFGPGTRLLVL.